This passage covers 31 T cell receptor beta chains from one sample sequenced in a study of shared clonotypes between healthy human individuals (dated by TCRdb to 2019 to 2021). The library was produced with the immunoSEQ multiplex PCR assay. What TCRdb holds here is the immuneACCESS table cut down to in-frame rearrangements. Part of the clones is not present; checked against another copy, under half of the missing clones reflect an unresolved V gene, and the others are unexplained. The sample contains roughly 1.5 million clones, 95% to 99% of them found a single time. The top ten constitute approximately 0.45% of the sample. The source material was naive CD4+ T cells sorted from blood. The label giving this sample's cell subset or site can be read as: CD45RA+ positively selected. Receptors originate from a man aged 30-40 years in good health.

This chain connects TRBV30 to TRBJ2-3; D remains ambiguous. CDR1 is GTSNPN, CDR2 SVGIG, per germline (reference sequence). Trimming stripped 3 bases from V and 1 base from J, with 11 bases between. The CDR3 has 14 amino acids. Written as DNA, the CDR3 is TGTGCCTGGAGCCTACGGAGCGGCACAGATACGCAGTATTTT. Protein product: CAWSLRSGTDTQYF.

The count of this clone is one. The gene calls are TRBV19 and TRBJ1-1; D is undetermined. CDR1 is LNHDA and CDR2 is SQIVND in the germline V gene (reference sequence). The CDR3 extends over 14 amino acids. The germline V and J ends were trimmed by 5 bases and 1 base, with 11 bases remaining between them. The CDR3 DNA sequence: TGTGCCAGTAGTCAAGATCGAGGGAACACTGAAGCTTTCTTT. This translates into CASSQDRGNTEAFF.

The CDR3 region has the DNA TGTGCCATCAGTATCGCACAGGGGATGAACACTGAAGCTTTCTTT. As protein: CAISIAQGMNTEAFF. The chain couples TRBV10-3 to TRBJ1-1; 7 nucleotides line up with TRBD1. CDR3 size: 15 residues. CDR1 ENHRY and CDR2 SYGVKD come from the germline V gene. The trim removed 5 bases at V and 0 bases at J, leaving 6 bases unmatched.

As regards this clone: The junction and the germline gene differ at one end; a read error may be behind it. The chain recombines TRBV7-7 with TRBJ2-7; D might be TRBD1 (8 bases). The length of the CDR3 is 13 residues. Germline V CDR1 and CDR2: SSHAT, FNYEAQ (reference sequence). In nucleotides, the CDR3 is TGTGCTAGCAGCTTAGACAGGGGAGGGGAGCAGTACTTC. Encoded protein: CASSLDRGGEQYF.

The CDR3 DNA is TGTGCCAGTAGTATCGGACGGGACCTGAGGGCTTTCTTT. It yields the protein CASSIGRDLRAFF. The V and J genes are TRBV19 and TRBJ1-1; D may be TRBD1 (5 bases). Germline values: CDR1 LNHDA, CDR2 SQIVND (reference sequence). V dropped 3 bases and J dropped 11 bases, with 16 bases sitting between them. This CDR3 is built from 13 residues.

This sequence joins TRBV4-1 and TRBJ1-3; D unresolved. CDR3 length: 12 amino acids. CDR1 is MGHRA and CDR2 is YSYEKL in the germline V gene. V lost 4 bases and J lost 1, with 2 bases in between. The CDR3 loop reads CASSLSGNTIYF. CDR3 nucleotides: TGCGCCAGCAGCCTTTCTGGAAACACCATATATTTT.

The CDR3 loop is CSVEVGDSYEQYF. CDR3 sequence (DNA): TGCAGCGTTGAAGTGGGAGATTCCTACGAGCAGTACTTC. The chain employs TRBV29-1 and TRBJ2-7; D may be TRBD2 (5 bases). Per the germline V gene, CDR1 is SQVTM and CDR2 is ANQGSEA. The length of the CDR3 is 13 residues. The V gene lost 1 base and the J gene lost 1 base, with 8 bases spanning the gap.

The CDR3 bases are TGCGCCAGCAGCCAAGGGCGGGAGCCCCGGGATGAGCAGTTCTTC. Encoded protein: CASSQGREPRDEQFF. The V gene is TRBV4-3, the J gene TRBJ2-1; TRBD2 aligns across 7 bases. The CDR3 totals 15 residues. V shed 1 base and J 8 bases; nucleotides not matched to a gene: 8. From germline, CDR1 is LGHNA and CDR2 YSLEER.

The chain carries TRBV5-1 and TRBJ2-7; possibly TRBD2 for D (6 bases). CDR3 length: 16 amino acids. The germline V gene has CDR1 SGHRS and CDR2 YFSETQ. V lost 1 base to trimming and J lost 6 bases, with 20 bases between them. CDR3 DNA: TGCGCCAGCAGCTTGATGGGGAGCGGGTCCCCCACCGAGCAGTACTTC. Its protein is CASSLMGSGSPTEQYF. Complete variable domain (other parts from reference TRBV5-1 and TRBJ2-7): KAGVTQTPRYLIKTRGQQVTLSCSPISGHRSVSWYQQTPGQGLQFLFEYFSETQRNKGNFPGRFSGRQFSNSRSEMNVSTLELGDSALYLCASSLMGSGSPTEQYFGPGTRLTVT.

The chain combines TRBV5-1 with TRBJ2-2, with a weak D call TRBD1 (6 bases). Germline values: CDR1 SGHRS, CDR2 YFSETQ. The V and J ends lost 3 bases and 5 bases respectively, with 17 bases between them. The CDR3 extends over 16 amino acids. The CDR3 protein is CASSSPWGPGTGELFF. The CDR3, as DNA: TGCGCCAGCAGCTCCCCTTGGGGGCCGGGGACCGGGGAGCTGTTTTTT.

The rearrangement joins TRBV25-1 to TRBJ2-3; 9 bases are a match to TRBD2. J gave up 2 bases and V 4 bases, and 7 bases lay outside the gene matches. The CDR3 has 16 amino acids. CDR1 is MGHDK and CDR2 is SYGVNS in the germline V gene. CDR3 loop: CASSVPLAGLTDTQYF. CDR3 in DNA: TGTGCCAGCAGTGTACCTCTAGCGGGACTCACAGATACGCAGTATTTT.

The rearrangement links TRBV7-9 to TRBJ2-5; a possible D gene is TRBD2 (7 bases). The CDR3 consists of 16 residues. The germline V gene has CDR1 SEHNR and CDR2 FQNEAQ (reference sequence). V was clipped by 1 base and J by 2 bases, with 14 bases between them. The CDR3: CASSLGRGTKQETQYF. The CDR3 DNA is TGTGCCAGCAGCTTAGGGAGGGGGACTAAACAAGAGACCCAGTACTTC. Full variable domain (outside the CDR3, taken from reference TRBV7-9 and TRBJ2-5): DTGVSQNPRHKITKRGQNVTFRCDPISEHNRLYWYRQTLGQGPEFLTYFQNEAQLEKSRLLSDRFSAERPKGSFSTLEIQRTEQGDSAMYLCASSLGRGTKQETQYFGPGTRLLVL.

The chain has TRBV20-1 and TRBJ1-2; no clear D. The V and J ends lost 5 bases and 7 bases respectively, with 8 bases between them. Germline CDR1 DFQATT, CDR2 SNEGSKA (reference sequence). The CDR3 totals 10 residues. The CDR3 DNA follows: TGCAGTGCTGACTACTCTGGCTACACCTTC. It codes for CSADYSGYTF.

The rearrangement links TRBV7-6 to TRBJ1-1; no firm D call. The CDR3 has 13 amino acids. Trimming took off 5 bases at V and 5 bases at J, with 12 bases between the two ends. Germline CDR1 is SGHVS and CDR2 is FNYEAQ. The CDR3 coding sequence is TGTGCCAGCAGCCTCATTCGGGAAACTGAAGCTTTCTTT. This encodes CASSLIRETEAFF.

The J gene is TRBJ1-4, the V gene TRBV9; D remains unclear. Germline CDR1 SGDLS, CDR2 YYNGEE. V lost 2 bases to trimming and J lost 2 bases, with 13 bases between them. This CDR3 region has 16 residues. CDR3 nucleotide sequence: TGTGCCAGCAGCGTCGGGGTTGATAGGACTAATGAAAAACTGTTTTTT. As protein: CASSVGVDRTNEKLFF.

CDR3 sequence (DNA): TGTGCCAGAGCCAGAGCCGGGACAGGGGGCGTCGAGCAGTACTTC. As protein: CARARAGTGGVEQYF. The chain combines TRBV2 with TRBJ2-7, with TRBD1 matching over 12 bases. The CDR3 covers 15 residues. J lost 6 bases, V lost 9 bases, and 12 bases had no gene match. In germline, CDR1 is SNHLY, CDR2 FYNNEI.

This clone occurred a few times. The chain links TRBV9 to TRBJ1-2; D remains unclear. The CDR3 is made up of 14 amino acids. The V gene's germline CDR1 is SGDLS and CDR2 YYNGEE. V was shortened by 0 bases and J by 6 bases, with 12 bases between the two germline ends. CDR3 region: CASSVVSALDGYTF. In DNA form, the CDR3 reads TGTGCCAGCAGCGTAGTGTCAGCTTTAGATGGCTACACCTTC.

This rearrangement joins TRBV6-5 to TRBJ2-2; no clear D. This CDR3 has 13 residues. V was clipped by 5 bases and J by 1 base, with 5 bases between them. Per germline, CDR1 MNHEY and CDR2 SVGAGI. The CDR3 nucleotides are TGTGCCAGCAGTGTTAAGAACACCGGGGAGCTGTTTTTT. Protein sequence: CASSVKNTGELFF.

The rearrangement uses TRBV7-3 and TRBJ2-1; D is ambiguous. V lost 5 bases and J lost 7, with 21 bases in between. The CDR3 is 16 residues long. CDR1 and CDR2 from the germline V gene are SGHTA and FQGTGA. The CDR3 bases are TGTGCCAGCAGCCGTACACATCGCGAGTACGGTAATGAGCAGTTCTTC. As protein: CASSRTHREYGNEQFF.

This clone has only one observation. The rearrangement uses TRBV19 and TRBJ2-7; unclear D gene. Germline CDR1 LNHDA, CDR2 SQIVND (reference sequence). This CDR3 is built from 13 residues. Trimming stripped 5 bases from V and 6 bases from J, with 14 bases between. The CDR3 reads CASSRDNNSEQYF. DNA of the CDR3: TGTGCCAGTAGTCGTGACAATAACTCCGAGCAGTACTTC.

The gene calls are TRBV5-8 and TRBJ2-5; 7 bases match TRBD2. The germline V gene encodes CDR1 SGHTS and CDR2 YDEGEE. This CDR3 region has 17 residues. V dropped 1 base and J dropped 2; count of bases not matched to a gene: 11. CDR3 sequence reads: CASSLLRRASGQETQYF. DNA for the CDR3: TGTGCCAGCAGCTTGCTCCGTCGGGCTAGCGGTCAAGAGACCCAGTACTTC.

This rearrangement joins TRBV18 to TRBJ2-7; 11 nucleotides match TRBD2. The CDR3 is made up of 16 amino acids. Germline values: CDR1 KGHSH, CDR2 LQKENI. Germline trimming cut 2 bases from V and 4 bases from J; bases unmatched to any gene: 7. DNA of the CDR3: TGTGCCAGCTCACCAGCTCTAGCGGGAGGTAATTACGAGCAGTACTTC. It yields the protein CASSPALAGGNYEQYF.

This rearrangement joins TRBV6-1 to TRBJ2-7, with D perhaps TRBD1 (5 bases). The germline V gene has CDR1 MNHNS and CDR2 SASEGT. Deletions cut 3 bases from V and 2 bases from J, with 11 bases between. The CDR3 consists of 14 residues. The CDR3: CASSDTGRTYEQYF. Here the CDR3 DNA reads TGTGCCAGCAGTGATACAGGACGGACCTACGAGCAGTACTTC.

The chain uses TRBV11-2 and TRBJ2-3, with unresolved D. The length of the CDR3 is 15 residues. Germline V gene data show CDR1 as SGHAT and CDR2 as FQNNGV. Trimming pared 1 base from V and 1 base from J, leaving 9 bases between. This chain's CDR3 is CASSLVRIRTDTQYF. CDR3 nucleotide sequence: TGTGCCAGCAGCTTAGTACGGATCCGCACAGATACGCAGTATTTT.

The CDR3 DNA is TGTGCCAGCAGTTACTCCAACCAGAACAATGAGCAGTTCTTC. Translation: CASSYSNQNNEQFF. The V call is TRBV6-6, the J call TRBJ2-1; D not certain. The CDR3 has 14 residues. V dropped 0 bases and J dropped 5 bases, with 8 bases sitting between them. Germline values: CDR1 MNHNY, CDR2 SVGAGI (reference sequence).

The chain carries TRBV5-1 and TRBJ2-7; 9 bases fit TRBD2. Germline trimming cut 0 bases from V and 2 bases from J; bases unmatched to any gene: 6. This CDR3 comprises 16 residues. Germline V CDR1 and CDR2: SGHRS, YFSETQ. This CDR3 reads CASSLAGAGGPYEQYF. CDR3 bases: TGCGCCAGCAGCTTGGCCGGGGCGGGAGGGCCCTACGAGCAGTACTTC.

The chain has TRBV6-5 and TRBJ1-2; D gene ambiguous. Trimming pared 5 bases from V and 9 bases from J, leaving 16 bases between. The CDR3 loop spans 13 amino acids. Germline V CDR1 and CDR2: MNHEY, SVGAGI. The CDR3 bases are TGTGCCAGCAGTGGTCCGGGTCCAGAGAGCTACACCTTC. Its translation is CASSGPGPESYTF.

This sequence joins TRBV6-5 and TRBJ2-1; 13 positions match TRBD2. The CDR3 length is 16 residues. V gave up 2 bases and J gave up 5 bases; unmatched junction bases: 3. Germline values: CDR1 MNHEY, CDR2 SVGAGI. CDR3 region: CASSYKTSGRDNEQFF. In DNA, the CDR3 is TGTGCCAGCAGTTACAAAACTAGCGGGAGGGACAATGAGCAGTTCTTC.

The chain uses TRBV5-5 and TRBJ2-3; D possibly matches TRBD1 or TRBD2 (5 bases each). The CDR3 has 15 amino acids. Between the trimmed V and J ends, which lost 1 base and 5 bases, there was a span of 14 bases. The V gene's germline CDR1 is SGHKS and CDR2 YYEKEE (reference sequence). The CDR3 nucleotides are TGTGCCAGCAGCTTGCGGGGCCTCGGGGTAGATACGCAGTATTTT. Its translation: CASSLRGLGVDTQYF.

To note about this clone: The same CDR3 is also encoded by other DNA sequences in this sample. The gene calls are TRBV5-6 and TRBJ2-2; D gene unclear. Per germline, CDR1 SGHDT and CDR2 YYEEEE. V gave up 0 bases and J gave up 4 bases, with 7 bases separating them. CDR3 length: 14 residues. The CDR3 protein is CASSLVGSTGELFF. In nucleotides, the CDR3 is TGTGCCAGCAGCTTGGTGGGAAGCACCGGGGAGCTGTTTTTT.

The chain carries TRBV5-4 and TRBJ2-2; 13 bases match TRBD2. Trimming removed 6 bases from V and 4 bases from J; junction bases left unmatched: 6. This CDR3 is 16 amino acids long. Germline V gene sequence: CDR1 SGHNT, CDR2 YYREEE (reference sequence). The CDR3 DNA follows: TGTGCCAGCACCCTGAGACTAGCGGGAGGCACCGGGGAGCTGTTTTTT. Its translation is CASTLRLAGGTGELFF. Looking up the rest from reference TRBV5-4 and TRBJ2-2 gives the full variable domain: ETGVTQSPTHLIKTRGQQVTLRCSSQSGHNTVSWYQQALGQGPQFIFQYYREEENGRGNFPPRFSGLQFPNYSSELNVNALELDDSALYLCASTLRLAGGTGELFFGEGSRLTVL.